These 6 T cell receptor beta chains were all obtained from the same sample, sequenced in a study of blood T cell repertoires in COVID-19. Produced via immunoSEQ multiplex PCR; TCRdb's table is partial and in-frame only. The data show about 280,000 clones, approximately 84% seen once. Input material: peripheral blood. The receptors derive from a woman aged 25 to 39 who had recovered from COVID-19.

The J gene is TRBJ2-1, the V gene TRBV24-1; the match to TRBD2 covers 16 bases. CDR1 is KGHDR and CDR2 is SFDVKD in the germline V gene. After removal of 7 bases from V and 10 bases from J, the junction contained 6 bases not matched to a gene. The CDR3 has 15 residues. The CDR3 sequence is CATSPGLAGGLEQFF. The CDR3 DNA follows: TGTGCCACCAGCCCGGGACTAGCGGGAGGGCTGGAGCAGTTCTTC.

V gene TRBV30 combines with J gene TRBJ2-2; 10 bases agree with TRBD1. The CDR3 consists of 15 residues. Trimming cost V 8 bases and J 7 bases; bases outside gene matches: 13. In germline, CDR1 is GTSNPN, CDR2 SVGIG (reference sequence). CDR3: CAGRQGARFGGELFF. CDR3 nucleotide sequence: TGTGCCGGGCGACAGGGGGCGCGTTTCGGCGGGGAGCTGTTTTTT.

The rearrangement joins TRBV3-1 (or the pseudogene TRBV3-2) to TRBJ2-2; 8 nucleotides match TRBD2. This CDR3 has 16 amino acids. From germline, CDR1 is LGHDT and CDR2 YNNKEL (reference sequence). With 1 base clipped from V and 3 bases from J, the junction kept 4 bases outside the gene matches. Written as DNA, the CDR3 is TGTGCCAGCAGCCAAGTGCGAGCGGGAGACACCGGGGAGCTGTTTTTT. Residues: CASSQVRAGDTGELFF.

This clone was seen just once. CDR3 amino acids: CASSLEAGGSGNTIYF. CDR3 nucleotide sequence: TGTGCCAGCAGCTTAGAGGCAGGGGGATCTGGAAACACCATATATTTT. The chain combines TRBV11-2 with TRBJ1-3; 7 bases are shared with TRBD1. J lost 1 base, V lost 0 bases, and 3 bases had no gene match. The germline V gene has CDR1 SGHAT and CDR2 FQNNGV. The CDR3 runs 16 residues.

The rearrangement links TRBV12-3 or TRBV12-4 to TRBJ1-1; D remains ambiguous. V lost 6 bases to trimming and J lost 4 bases, with 6 bases between them. The CDR3 sequence is 11 residues long. CDR3 loop: CASREGTEAFF. CDR3 bases: TGTGCCAGCAGGGAGGGCACTGAAGCTTTCTTT.

The genes are TRBV5-5 and TRBJ2-1, with TRBD1 as a possible D gene (6 bases). Germline V gene lookup returns CDR1 SGHKS and CDR2 YYEKEE (reference sequence). This CDR3 spans 13 amino acids. The V gene lost 4 bases and the J gene lost 7 bases, with 12 bases spanning the gap. The CDR3 reads CASSVQGWNEQFF. The CDR3, as DNA: TGTGCCAGCAGCGTCCAGGGGTGGAATGAGCAGTTCTTC.